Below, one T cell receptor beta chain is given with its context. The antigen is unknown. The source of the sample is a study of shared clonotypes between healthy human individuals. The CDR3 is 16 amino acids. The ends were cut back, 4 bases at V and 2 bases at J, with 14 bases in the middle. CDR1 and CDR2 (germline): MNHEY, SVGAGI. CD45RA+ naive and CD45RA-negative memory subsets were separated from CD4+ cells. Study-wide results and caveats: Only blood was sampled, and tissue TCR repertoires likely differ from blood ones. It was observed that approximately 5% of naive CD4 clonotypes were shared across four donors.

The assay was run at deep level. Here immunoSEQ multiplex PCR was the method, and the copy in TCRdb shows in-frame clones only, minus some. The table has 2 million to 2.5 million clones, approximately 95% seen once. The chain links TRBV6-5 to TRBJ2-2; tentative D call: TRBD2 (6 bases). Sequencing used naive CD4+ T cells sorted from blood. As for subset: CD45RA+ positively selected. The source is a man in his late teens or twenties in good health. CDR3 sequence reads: CASSSPGGSNTGELFF. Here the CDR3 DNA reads TGTGCCAGCAGTTCCCCCGGGGGTAGCAACACCGGGGAGCTGTTTTTT.